This T cell receptor (beta chain) was sequenced for a study of blood T cells in healthy people across ages. Peripheral blood, roughly 11 milliliters per donor, was collected. The table lists this clonotype with a few counts. Its antigen remains unknown. V lost 4 bases and J 2 bases, leaving 13 bases between the germline ends. The germline CDR1 and CDR2 sequences are SGHTA and FQGNSA. This CDR3 spans 15 amino acids. Study-level results: Because donor CMV status was unknown, expanded clonotype changes were possibly confounded.

Through a sample-barcoded 5' primer and a J-beta primer mix, a second PCR was run for 7 to 11 cycles. MiXCR, applied by TCRdb to the 5' RACE reads, yields one record per CDR3 protein. The sample has 850,000 to 1,100,000 distinct CDR3 sequences; roughly two fifths are singletons. This sequence joins TRBV7-2 and TRBJ2-3, with D unclear. This clonotype was obtained from a man aged 18 to 30 in good health. Sequences were obtained from blood. CDR3 sequence: CASSSQRTATDTQYF. As DNA, the CDR3 is TGTGCCAGCAGCTCGCAGAGGACGGCCACAGATACGCAGTATTTT. The whole variable domain, filled in from reference TRBV7-2 and TRBJ2-3, reads GAGVSQSPSNKVTEKGKDVELRCDPISGHTALYWYRQSLGQGLEFLIYFQGNSAPDKSGLPSDRFSAERTGGSVSTLTIQRTQQEDSAVYLCASSSQRTATDTQYFGPGTRLTVL.